Listed here is a single T cell receptor beta chain. The CDR3 spans 11 residues. The V and J ends lost 4 bases and 7 bases respectively, with 8 bases between them. The germline V gene encodes CDR1 SQVTM and CDR2 ANQGSEA. MiXCR was run by TCRdb on the RT-PCR reads, yielding one entry per CDR3 protein. The data contain about 960,000 distinct CDR3 sequences, approximately 18% of them singletons. These data are taken from a study of patients and donors after allogeneic stem cell transplantation. V gene TRBV29-1 combines with J gene TRBJ2-1, with no clear D. This receptor was identified in a human donor who was either an allogeneic HSCT recipient or a stem cell or donor lymphocyte infusion donor (not recorded which). It is not recorded whose cells these are; they may come from a transplant donor. The sequencing input was blood, either unsorted or a sorted T cell fraction (not recorded which). CDR3 loop: CSVARSNEQFF. CDR3 nucleotides: TGCAGCGTTGCCAGGAGTAATGAGCAGTTCTTC.